The subject of this entry is one T cell receptor beta chain. This specimen comes from a study of cytomegalovirus exposure and HLA in healthy donors. A multiplex PCR was run with 60 Vbeta primers and 13 Jbeta primers. TCRdb's copy holds only in-frame clones and misses some; the assay was immunoSEQ multiplex PCR. The table has about 36,000 clones, 60% to 75% seen once; the top ten hold over 6%. Healthy bone marrow donors made up the donors. The receptor's source is a man aged 30 to 45 in good health and CMV-seronegative. The sample consisted of PBMCs.

The CDR3 DNA sequence: TGCAGCGTTGAAGGTCGGGGGACCCCTAACTATGGCTACACCTTC. Residues: CSVEGRGTPNYGYTF. The chain uses TRBV29-1 and TRBJ1-2; weak D call: TRBD1 (5 bases). Germline CDR1 reads SQVTM; CDR2 reads ANQGSEA. The ends were cut back, 1 base at V and 0 bases at J, with 12 bases in the middle. The CDR3 extends over 15 amino acids.